Listed here are 5 T cell receptor beta chains from one sample, sequenced in a study of T cell clonality in common variable immunodeficiency. Assay: immunoSEQ multiplex PCR; the TCRdb copy retains only in-frame clones and omits some. This sample comprises approximately 64,000 clones, none seen once only. Input material: peripheral blood mononuclear cells. These receptors were obtained from a person aged 18 to 70 in good health.

This clone showed up many times. The CDR3 bases that were read are TGTGCCAGCTCACTCCTTGGAGGGGATCCTCGTAATCAGCCC. Its translation is CASSLLGGDPRNQP. The CDR3, in full, reads CASSLLGGDPRNQPQHF. The chain has TRBV18 and TRBJ1-5, with D possibly TRBD1 on 5 matching bases. Read sequence stops 3 residues before the CDR3 end, and the germline J gene provides the missing end. There are 17 residues in the CDR3. V was trimmed by 4 bases and J by 4 bases, leaving 20 bases between them. Germline V gene sequence: CDR1 KGHSH, CDR2 LQKENI. Complete variable domain (other parts from reference TRBV18 and TRBJ1-5): NAGVMQNPRHLVRRRGQEARLRCSPMKGHSHVYWYRQLPEEGLKFMVYLQKENIIDESGMPKERFSAEFPKEGPSILRIQQVVRGDSAAYFCASSLLGGDPRNQPQHFGDGTRLSIL.

This clone occurred many times. The CDR3 end is not reached by the read, which stops 3 residues before it; the germline J gene fills it in. The chain has TRBV18 and TRBJ1-6; no clear D gene. Trimming removed 3 bases at V and 6 bases at J, with 15 bases between. This CDR3 spans 16 amino acids. The V gene's germline CDR1 is KGHSH and CDR2 LQKENI. The part of the CDR3 DNA that was read is TGTGCCAGCTCACCTTTTGTAACAGACGGTAATTCACCC. Translated, it gives CASSPFVTDGNSP. The entire CDR3 protein reads CASSPFVTDGNSPLHF.

This clone has ten or more counts. Read data end 3 residues before the CDR3 end; the end is taken from the germline J gene. The chain employs TRBV15 and TRBJ2-7; 7 nucleotides match TRBD1. The CDR3 is made up of 14 amino acids. From germline, CDR1 is LNHNV and CDR2 YYDKDF (reference sequence). Trimming removed 0 bases from V and 3 bases from J; junction bases left unmatched: 2. The DNA read from the CDR3 is TGTGCCACCAGCAGAGACAGGGGGAACTACGAG. This gives the protein CATSRDRGNYE. The CDR3 reads in full as CATSRDRGNYEQYF.

The table lists this clone with many counts. From the germline J gene comes the end of the CDR3, since the read stops 3 residues before it. This rearrangement joins TRBV6-2 or TRBV6-3 to TRBJ2-1, with 8 bases that match TRBD1. The CDR3 covers 13 residues. V shed 6 bases, J shed 2 bases, and the junction held 0 bases outside the gene matches. Germline-derived CDR1 and CDR2 are MNHEY and SVGEGT. Here the CDR3 reads CASRQGAYNEQFF. Partial CDR3 DNA: TGTGCCAGCAGACAGGGGGCCTACAATGAG.

This clone was found many times. The CDR3 end lies 3 residues beyond the end of the read and is filled in from the germline J gene. The gene calls are TRBV18 and TRBJ1-2; 9 bases map to TRBD1. This CDR3 is built from 14 residues. The germline V gene encodes CDR1 KGHSH and CDR2 LQKENI. Germline trimming cut 3 bases from V and 2 bases from J; bases unmatched to any gene: 1. The CDR3: CASSPGQGNYGYTF. The sequenced part of the CDR3 DNA is TGTGCCAGCTCACCGGGACAGGGCAACTATGGC.